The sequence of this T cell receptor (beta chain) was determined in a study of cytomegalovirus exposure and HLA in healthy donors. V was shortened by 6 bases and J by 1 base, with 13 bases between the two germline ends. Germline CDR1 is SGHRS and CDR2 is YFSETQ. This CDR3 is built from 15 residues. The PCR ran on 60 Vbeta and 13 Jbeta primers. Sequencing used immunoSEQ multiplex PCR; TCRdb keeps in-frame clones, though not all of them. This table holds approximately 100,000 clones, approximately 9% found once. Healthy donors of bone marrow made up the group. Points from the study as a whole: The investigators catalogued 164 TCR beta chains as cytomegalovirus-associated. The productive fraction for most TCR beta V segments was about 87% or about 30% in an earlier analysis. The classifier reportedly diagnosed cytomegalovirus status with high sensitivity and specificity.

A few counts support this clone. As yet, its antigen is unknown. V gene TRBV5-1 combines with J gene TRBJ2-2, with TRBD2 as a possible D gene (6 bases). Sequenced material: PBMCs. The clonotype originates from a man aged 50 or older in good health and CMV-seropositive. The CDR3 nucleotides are TGCGCCAGCAACCCCTGGGGAGGGAACACCGGGGAGCTGTTTTTT. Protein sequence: CASNPWGGNTGELFF.